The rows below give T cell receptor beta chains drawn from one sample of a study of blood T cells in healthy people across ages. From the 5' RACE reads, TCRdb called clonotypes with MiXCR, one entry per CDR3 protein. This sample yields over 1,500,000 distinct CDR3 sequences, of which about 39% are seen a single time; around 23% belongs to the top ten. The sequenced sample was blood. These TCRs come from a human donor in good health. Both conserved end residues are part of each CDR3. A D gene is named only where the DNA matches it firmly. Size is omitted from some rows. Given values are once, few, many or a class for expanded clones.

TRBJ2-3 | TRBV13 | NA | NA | CASNLEGSYYEQYF | TGCGCCAGCAACTTAGAGGGCAGTTACTACGAGCAGTATTTT
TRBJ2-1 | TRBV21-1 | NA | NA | CASTADPPSNEQFF | TGTGCCAGCACCGCTGACCCCCCCTCAAATGAGCAGTTCTTC
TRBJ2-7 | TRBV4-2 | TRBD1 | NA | CASSLGTGGQYEQYF | TGTGCCAGCAGCCTCGGGACAGGGGGTCAATACGAGCAGTACTTC
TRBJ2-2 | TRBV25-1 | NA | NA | CGSGALNTGELFF | TGTGGTTCGGGGGCCCTTAACACCGGGGAGCTGTTTTTT
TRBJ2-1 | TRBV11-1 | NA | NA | CASSYTTNEQFF | TGTGCCAGCAGCTACACGACCAATGAGCAGTTCTTC
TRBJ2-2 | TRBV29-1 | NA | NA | CSVVTGYTGELFF | TGCAGCGTTGTTACAGGGTACACCGGGGAGCTGTTTTTT
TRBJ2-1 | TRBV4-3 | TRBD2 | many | CASSLRLAGGPYNEQFF | TGCGCCAGCAGCCTACGACTAGCGGGGGGGCCCTACAATGAGCAGTTCTTC
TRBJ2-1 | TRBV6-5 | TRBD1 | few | CASSYSMIPRDRDYNEQFF | TGTGCCAGCAGTTACTCGATGATCCCGCGGGACAGGGACTACAATGAGCAGTTCTTC
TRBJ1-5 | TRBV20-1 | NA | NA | CSARDSQSNQPQHF | TGCAGTGCTAGAGATTCCCAGAGCAATCAGCCCCAGCATTTT
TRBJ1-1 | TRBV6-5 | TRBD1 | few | CASGTWDREIFEAFF | TGTGCCAGCGGGACTTGGGACAGGGAAATATTTGAAGCTTTCTTT
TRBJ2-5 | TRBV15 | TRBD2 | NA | CATSTGTSGTQETQYF | TGTGCCACCAGCACCGGGACTAGCGGGACTCAAGAGACCCAGTACTTC
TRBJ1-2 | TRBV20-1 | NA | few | CSASLRGGYTF | TGCAGTGCTAGCCTCAGGGGCGGCTACACCTTC
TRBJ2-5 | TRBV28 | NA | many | CASTSLGAQETQYF | TGTGCCAGCACTTCGCTAGGGGCCCAAGAGACCCAGTACTTC
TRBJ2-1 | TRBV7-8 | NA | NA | CASSQVNLPYNEQFF | TGTGCCAGCAGCCAAGTTAACCTGCCCTACAATGAGCAGTTCTTC
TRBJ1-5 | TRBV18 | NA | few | CASSLDGGPQPQHF | TGTGCCAGCTCACTCGACGGGGGCCCCCAACCCCAGCATTTT
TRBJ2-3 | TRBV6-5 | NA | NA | CASRRGGVVDTQYF | TGTGCCAGCAGGAGGGGGGGGGTTGTAGATACGCAGTATTTT
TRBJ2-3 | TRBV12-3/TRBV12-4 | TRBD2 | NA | CASLSAGGRFFDTQYF | TGTGCCAGCCTATCAGCGGGGGGGCGATTTTTTGATACGCAGTATTTT
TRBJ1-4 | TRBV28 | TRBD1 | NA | CASSLPGGSEKLFF | TGTGCCAGCAGTTTACCAGGGGGCAGTGAAAAACTGTTTTTT
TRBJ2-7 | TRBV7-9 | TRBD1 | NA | CASSSRGTAVIYEQYF | TGTGCCAGCAGCTCGAGGGGGACAGCGGTTATCTACGAGCAGTACTTC
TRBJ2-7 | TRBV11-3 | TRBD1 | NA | CASSSPRTGGPYEQYF | TGTGCCAGCAGCTCCCCCCGGACAGGGGGCCCCTACGAGCAGTACTTC
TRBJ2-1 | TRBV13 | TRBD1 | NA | CASSSSGRQGTSEQFF | TGTGCCAGCAGCTCCTCAGGGAGACAGGGAACCAGTGAGCAGTTCTTC
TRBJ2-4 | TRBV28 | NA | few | CASSLAQGLREQYF | TGTGCCAGCAGTTTGGCGCAGGGGCTGAGAGAGCAGTACTTC
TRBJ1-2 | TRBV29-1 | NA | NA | CSVEGGDIHGGGYTF | TGCAGCGTTGAAGGAGGGGACATCCACGGCGGGGGCTACACCTTC
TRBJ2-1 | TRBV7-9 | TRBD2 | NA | CATPLRVERGVRSSYNEQFF | TGTGCCACCCCCCTTCGAGTGGAGCGGGGGGTCAGGAGCTCCTACAATGAGCAGTTCTTC
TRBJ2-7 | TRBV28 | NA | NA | CASGALDGSYEQYF | TGTGCCAGCGGGGCTCTGGACGGGTCCTACGAGCAGTACTTC
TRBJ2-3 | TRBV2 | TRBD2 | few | CASSDSTSGGGDTQYF | TGTGCCAGCAGTGATTCGACTAGCGGGGGGGGAGATACGCAGTATTTT